Listed here are 18 T cell receptor beta chains from one sample, sequenced in a study of TIL therapy for anti-PD-1-resistant metastatic lung cancer. This was the immunoSEQ v3 assay. The method was immunoSEQ multiplex PCR; TCRdb's version includes in-frame clones alone and lacks a portion of them. The sample shows 9,000 to 15,000 clones, roughly 80% of them seen only once. The time point: pre-treatment sample, taken before nivolumab and TIL therapy. The sample consisted of blood, taken at baseline. The receptors stem from a person aged 25-85 years with non-small cell lung cancer.

The chain joins TRBV30 to TRBJ2-1; a possible D gene is TRBD2 (5 bases). Germline assignment: CDR1 GTSNPN and CDR2 SVGIG (reference sequence). This CDR3 region has 15 residues. The V end lost 5 bases, the J end lost 3 bases, and 17 bases lay between the germline ends. This CDR3 reads CAWVGAAGNYNEQFF. CDR3 DNA sequence: TGTGCCTGGGTAGGCGCGGCGGGTAACTACAATGAGCAGTTCTTC.

The chain has TRBV6-1 and TRBJ2-5; 8 bases are a match to TRBD1. This CDR3 has 15 amino acids. Trimming at V came to 7 bases and at J to 5 bases, leaving 12 bases not matched to a gene. The V gene's germline CDR1 is MNHNS and CDR2 SASEGT. The CDR3 DNA follows: TGTGCCAGCACCCTCTCACAGGGGGTCTGGGAGACCCAGTACTTC. It yields the protein CASTLSQGVWETQYF.

V and J are TRBV6-6 and TRBJ2-1, with 11 bases fitting TRBD2. From germline, CDR1 is MNHNY and CDR2 SVGAGI (reference sequence). The CDR3 is 15 amino acids. V lost 2 bases to trimming and J lost 6 bases; unmatched junction nucleotides: 3. CDR3 sequence (DNA): TGTGCCAGCAGTTACGGTACTAGCGGGAGCAATGAGCAGTTCTTC. Translation: CASSYGTSGSNEQFF.

As to this clone: At one boundary the junction diverges from the germline segment, which might be a read error. The chain employs TRBV30 and TRBJ1-4; D gene uncertain. The CDR3 has 11 residues. Germline CDR1 GTSNPN, CDR2 SVGIG (reference sequence). The CDR3 reads CAWSVEVETVF. As DNA, the CDR3 is TGTGCCTGGAGTGTGGAGGTGGAAACTGTTTTT.

This clone has just a few counts. The chain is built from TRBV7-2 and TRBJ1-5; no definite D call. Germline V gives CDR1 SGHTA, CDR2 FQGNSA. This CDR3 spans 15 amino acids. Trimming pared 5 bases from V and 6 bases from J, leaving 17 bases between. The CDR3 DNA reads TGTGCCAGCAGCCCCCTCGTGGGTTCGGGTCAGCCCCAGCATTTT. Translation gives CASSPLVGSGQPQHF. Complete variable domain (other parts from reference TRBV7-2 and TRBJ1-5): GAGVSQSPSNKVTEKGKDVELRCDPISGHTALYWYRQSLGQGLEFLIYFQGNSAPDKSGLPSDRFSAERTGGSVSTLTIQRTQQEDSAVYLCASSPLVGSGQPQHFGDGTRLSIL.

The chain is built from TRBV30 and TRBJ2-1; weak D call: TRBD2 (6 bases). CDR3 length: 13 amino acids. V dropped 0 bases and J dropped 6 bases, with 9 bases sitting between them. Germline CDR1 and CDR2: GTSNPN and SVGIG (reference sequence). This CDR3 is CAWSVLAANEQFF. CDR3 coding DNA: TGTGCCTGGAGTGTACTAGCAGCCAATGAGCAGTTCTTC.

The sample holds one count of this clone. The chain employs TRBV5-8 and TRBJ2-1; 10 nucleotides match TRBD2. CDR3 length: 14 amino acids. V lost 4 bases and J lost 10; bases outside the gene matches: 8. Germline-derived CDR1 and CDR2 are SGHTS and YDEGEE. The CDR3 is CASSLGTSVGEQFF. The CDR3 nucleotides read TGTGCCAGCAGCCTCGGGACTAGCGTCGGGGAGCAGTTCTTC.

CDR3: CASSPGTNQETQYF. The CDR3 DNA reads TGTGCCAGTAGCCCGGGAACCAACCAAGAGACCCAGTACTTC. J is TRBJ2-5 and V is TRBV19; tentative D call: TRBD2 (5 bases). V was pared by 6 bases and J by 0 bases, with 11 bases between. CDR3 length: 14 residues. Germline CDR1 reads LNHDA; CDR2 reads SQIVND (reference sequence). Drawing the rest from reference TRBV19 and TRBJ2-5, the complete variable domain is DGGITQSPKYLFRKEGQNVTLSCEQNLNHDAMYWYRQDPGQGLRLIYYSQIVNDFQKGDIAEGYSVSREKKESFPLTVTSAQKNPTAFYLCASSPGTNQETQYFGPGTRLLVL.

V usage is TRBV6-1 and J usage is TRBJ2-2; no definite D call. The CDR3 length is 13 residues. Germline CDR1 MNHNS, CDR2 SASEGT. Trimming removed 2 bases from V and 2 bases from J, with 3 bases in between. The CDR3 sequence: CASSELNTGELFF. The CDR3 DNA reads as TGTGCCAGCAGTGAATTAAACACCGGGGAGCTGTTTTTT.

The chain links TRBV6-1 to TRBJ2-2, with 12 positions matching TRBD2. After removal of 4 bases from V and 5 bases from J, the junction contained 5 bases not matched to a gene. There are 16 residues in the CDR3. Germline CDR1 is MNHNS and CDR2 is SASEGT. CDR3 nucleotide sequence: TGTGCCAGCAGTGCCGGACTAGCGGGACGGACCGGGGAGCTGTTTTTT. Translation: CASSAGLAGRTGELFF.

This chain uses TRBV7-3 with TRBJ2-3; tentatively, D is TRBD1 or TRBD2 (5 bases each). V was shortened by 5 bases and J by 2 bases, with 11 bases between the two germline ends. CDR3 length: 14 residues. Germline V gene lookup returns CDR1 SGHTA and CDR2 FQGTGA. CDR3 DNA sequence: TGTGCCAGCAGCCCACTTGGGACCACAGATACGCAGTATTTT. Translating gives CASSPLGTTDTQYF.

Judged by abundance, this clone is medium-sized. The chain uses TRBV27 and TRBJ2-1; 7 bases are shared with TRBD2. The CDR3 consists of 18 residues. Germline CDR1 is MNHEY and CDR2 is SMNVEV (reference sequence). The junction had 19 bases not matched to a gene; V was cut back by 8 bases and J by 3 bases. CDR3 loop: CASRALGVAGWLYNEQFF. DNA of the CDR3: TGTGCCAGCCGCGCGCTAGGGGTAGCGGGCTGGCTCTACAATGAGCAGTTCTTC.

This chain connects TRBV15 to TRBJ1-5; D is unclear. V lost 0 bases and J 3 bases, leaving 9 bases between the germline ends. CDR3 size: 15 residues. Looked up from germline, CDR1 is LNHNV and CDR2 is YYDKDF (reference sequence). The CDR3 protein is CATSRDLGLNQPQHF. In DNA form, the CDR3 reads TGTGCCACCAGCAGAGATTTAGGGCTCAATCAGCCCCAGCATTTT.

V and J are TRBV7-9 and TRBJ2-5; 10 bases agree with TRBD2. The J call may not be correct, given that the DNA end is closer to TRBJ2-7. The germline CDR1 and CDR2 sequences are SEHNR and FQNEAQ (reference sequence). There are 17 residues in the CDR3. CDR3 residues: CASSSVGLARGVDEQYF. The CDR3 bases are TGTGCCAGCAGCAGTGTGGGACTAGCGAGGGGAGTGGACGAGCAGTACTTC.

The table lists this clone with a count of one. The chain combines TRBV15 with TRBJ1-4; 9 bases are shared with TRBD1. This CDR3 contains 14 residues. Trimming cost V 5 bases and J 8 bases; bases outside gene matches: 6. Per germline, CDR1 LNHNV and CDR2 YYDKDF (reference sequence). CDR3 sequence: CATSPGQGREKLFF. CDR3 nucleotides: TGTGCCACCAGCCCAGGACAGGGGAGGGAAAAACTGTTTTTT.

V usage is TRBV4-2 and J usage is TRBJ2-5; 12 nucleotides align to TRBD2. In germline, CDR1 is LGHNA, CDR2 YNFKEQ. The length of the CDR3 is 15 residues. Unmatched junction bases numbered 1, after V lost 1 base and J lost 4 bases. CDR3 bases: TGTGCCAGCAGCCAAGGGGGACTAGCGGGAGAGACCCAGTACTTC. It codes for CASSQGGLAGETQYF.

The rearrangement uses TRBV7-2 and TRBJ2-5; TRBD2 agrees at 10 bases. Looked up from germline, CDR1 is SGHTA and CDR2 is FQGNSA. V dropped 5 bases and J dropped 3; count of bases not matched to a gene: 3. The CDR3 consists of 14 residues. The CDR3, as DNA: TGTGCCAGCAGCCCCCTAGCGGGAGAAGAGACCCAGTACTTC. It specifies CASSPLAGEETQYF.

The gene calls are TRBV10-3 and TRBJ1-3; D is unresolved. CDR3 length equals 13 residues. Trimming took 6 bases from V and 1 from J, leaving 7 bases between them. Germline lookup yields CDR1 ENHRY and CDR2 SYGVKD. This CDR3 reads CAIREASGNTIYF. The CDR3 DNA sequence: TGTGCCATCAGAGAGGCTTCTGGAAACACCATATATTTT.